This entry features one T cell receptor beta chain sequence. This clone is a singleton in its sample. The specificity of this receptor is unknown. Nothing much larger sits one base from this clone, and base qualities are not available. For every enrolled patient, mismatch repair deficiency was confirmed by either polymerase chain reaction or immunohistochemistry. Three patients who responded to pembrolizumab therapy underwent TCR sequencing. In the phase II trial, pembrolizumab PD-1 blockade was tested prospectively in advanced mismatch repair-deficient cancers, no matter which tissue of origin the cancers came from. Peripheral blood T cell samples were gathered serially, both before PD-1 blockade started and at multiple time points afterward. The timing of each blood sample was reported as weeks after the first dose of pembrolizumab. Counted from cysteine to phenylalanine, this CDR3 has 11 amino acids. Here the CDR3 DNA is all that survives: 33 bases in frame from base 1. In the germline V gene, CDR1 corresponds to MDHEN and CDR2 to SYDVKM. Germline trimming: 5 bases from V, 6 bases from J; junction bases outside gene matches: 0.

Receptor libraries were prepared by the immunoSEQ multiplex PCR assay. TCRdb's version of the immuneACCESS table is confined to in-frame rearrangements and falls short of the full clone set. An unresolved V gene accounts for under half of the shortfall where checked; the remainder is of unknown origin. Within this sample are 15,000 to 20,000 clones, with roughly 84% of them counted one time only. The top ten constitute 1.6% of the sample. The data were taken from a study of PD-1 blockade in mismatch repair-deficient tumors (dated by TCRdb to between 2016 and 2019). Study-wide context: Between late 2013 and September 2016, the trial enrolled 80 to 95 consecutive patients with 11 to 12 types of mismatch repair-deficient cancer, all of whom had received prior treatment and were progressing. Tumor-associated T cell clones were tracked in the peripheral blood of patients responding to PD-1 blockade by deep sequencing of TCR CDR3 regions. Here is what the overall study found, with its caveats: After pembrolizumab, tumor-resident clones, which were often undetectable in blood before treatment, expanded rapidly and then contracted, generally ahead of radiologic responses.

Recombination joined TRBV28 with TRBJ1-2; 7 bases in between match TRBD1. This specimen consisted of PBMCs, obtained less than 25 weeks after starting pembrolizumab. The origin of this receptor is an adult with mismatch repair-deficient cancer. This receptor carries the CDR3 CASSGTDGYTF. Read as DNA, the sequence is TGTGCCAGCAGTGGGACAGATGGCTACACCTTC.